The 21 T cell receptor beta chains below come from one sample, sequenced in a study of blood T cell repertoires in COVID-19. Clones were sequenced by immunoSEQ multiplex PCR, and TCRdb holds only the in-frame ones, with some missing. The sample carries more than 110,000 clones, around nine tenths recorded once. Sequences were obtained from peripheral blood. All receptors come from a woman aged 40 to 50 with acute or convalescent COVID-19.

The CDR3 region has the DNA TGTGCCACCAGTGATTTGGGAGGCGGGCCCGGGACAGATACGCAGTATTTT. Encoded protein: CATSDLGGGPGTDTQYF. V usage is TRBV24-1 and J usage is TRBJ2-3; the D gene is possibly TRBD2 (5 bases). CDR1 is KGHDR and CDR2 is SFDVKD in the germline V gene. CDR3 size: 17 residues. V lost 0 bases, J lost 3 bases, and 15 bases lay in between.

A single count supports this clone. The genes are TRBV19 and TRBJ1-1; D is undetermined. Trimming stripped 2 bases from V and 0 bases from J, with 10 bases between. The CDR3 is 15 residues long. Germline V gives CDR1 LNHDA, CDR2 SQIVND (reference sequence). The CDR3: CASSISHLLNTEAFF. The CDR3 DNA follows: TGTGCCAGTAGTATAAGTCACCTATTGAACACTGAAGCTTTCTTT.

The gene calls are TRBV6-5 and TRBJ1-1; no clear D gene. Germline values: CDR1 MNHEY, CDR2 SVGAGI. V was shortened by 5 bases and J by 1 base, with 5 bases between the two germline ends. The CDR3 consists of 12 residues. CDR3 residues: CASSPGNTEAFF. CDR3 coding DNA: TGTGCCAGCAGTCCCGGGAACACTGAAGCTTTCTTT.

V is TRBV30 and J is TRBJ1-5; D remains unclear. Germline loops: CDR1 GTSNPN, CDR2 SVGIG (reference sequence). Trimming took 1 base from V and 2 from J, leaving 15 bases between them. The length of the CDR3 is 16 residues. The CDR3 loop is CAWSAQRRGGNQPQHF. The DNA of the CDR3 is TGTGCCTGGAGTGCTCAGCGGAGAGGTGGCAATCAGCCCCAGCATTTT.

This sequence joins TRBV30 and TRBJ1-3; the D is unclear. Trimming took 2 bases from V and 9 from J, leaving 11 bases between them. The CDR3 consists of 12 residues. In germline, CDR1 is GTSNPN, CDR2 SVGIG (reference sequence). The CDR3 DNA reads as TGTGCCTGGAGTCGAATAACGGGCACCATATATTTT. This sequence encodes CAWSRITGTIYF. The whole variable domain, filled in from reference TRBV30 and TRBJ1-3, reads SQTIHQWPATLVQPVGSPLSLECTVEGTSNPNLYWYRQAAGRGLQLLFYSVGIGQISSEVPQNLSASRPQDRQFILSSKKLLLSDSGFYLCAWSRITGTIYFGEGSWLTVV.

The V and J genes are TRBV12-5 and TRBJ1-3, with D possibly TRBD1 on 5 matching bases. CDR3 length: 14 amino acids. CDR1 and CDR2 from the germline V gene are LGHNT and FRNRAP. Trimming stripped 8 bases from V and 0 bases from J, with 11 bases between. The CDR3 loop reads CASRVDSSGNTIYF. CDR3 nucleotide sequence: TGTGCTAGTCGGGTCGACAGCTCTGGAAACACCATATATTTT.

This chain joins TRBV11-3 and TRBJ1-4; 10 nucleotides align to TRBD1. Per germline, CDR1 SGHNT and CDR2 YENEEA. The CDR3 contains 14 residues. J gave up 6 bases and V 4 bases, and 2 bases lay outside the gene matches. The CDR3 reads CASSSGTGDEKLFF. The CDR3 region has the DNA TGTGCCAGCAGCTCCGGGACAGGGGATGAAAAACTGTTTTTT.

This chain uses TRBV7-3 with TRBJ1-1, with 7 nucleotides matching TRBD1. Germline CDR1 and CDR2: SGHTA and FQGTGA. This CDR3 is built from 14 residues. Unmatched junction bases numbered 3, after V lost 5 bases and J lost 0 bases. CDR3 sequence (DNA): TGTGCCAGCAGCCGGGACAGCCTGAACACTGAAGCTTTCTTT. This sequence encodes CASSRDSLNTEAFF.

V usage is TRBV6-2 or TRBV6-3 and J usage is TRBJ2-7; 8 bases map to TRBD2. Germline V lookup: CDR1 MNHEY, CDR2 SVGEGT. With 2 bases clipped from V and 2 bases from J, the junction kept 5 bases outside the gene matches. CDR3 length: 15 amino acids. The CDR3 DNA follows: TGTGCCAGCAGTTACCTTAGCGGGATCACCTACGAGCAGTACTTC. Protein sequence: CASSYLSGITYEQYF.

This chain links TRBV19 with TRBJ2-5; 12 nucleotides align to TRBD1. The CDR3 extends over 15 amino acids. The germline V gene encodes CDR1 LNHDA and CDR2 SQIVND (reference sequence). V lost 7 bases to trimming and J lost 5 bases; unmatched junction nucleotides: 8. CDR3 protein: CASTHGTGGAETQYF. CDR3 DNA: TGTGCCAGTACCCATGGGACAGGGGGCGCCGAGACCCAGTACTTC.

The gene calls are TRBV10-3 and TRBJ1-2; 8 nucleotides line up with TRBD1. Trimming took 3 bases from V and 0 from J; bases not matched to a gene: 9. The CDR3 runs 17 residues. Per the germline V gene, CDR1 is ENHRY and CDR2 is SYGVKD. The CDR3 DNA reads TGTGCCATCAGTGAAAGGACAGGGTCGGGAGCTAACTATGGCTACACCTTC. It encodes CAISERTGSGANYGYTF.

The J gene is TRBJ2-2, the V gene TRBV10-3, with a tentative D call TRBD2 (6 bases). The CDR3 is 19 residues long. CDR1 ENHRY and CDR2 SYGVKD come from the germline V gene. V shed 0 bases and J shed 2 bases, with 19 bases lying between them. CDR3 coding DNA: TGTGCCATCAGTGAGTCACATACAGGTCCAGCGGGTAACACCGGGGAGCTGTTTTTT. Protein sequence: CAISESHTGPAGNTGELFF.

The chain links TRBV2 to TRBJ2-2; perhaps TRBD2 as D (5 bases). Germline CDR1 is SNHLY and CDR2 is FYNNEI. This CDR3 comprises 14 residues. V dropped 10 bases and J dropped 0 bases, with 12 bases sitting between them. Here the CDR3 reads CAITGDANTGELFF. The CDR3 DNA reads TGTGCCATCACCGGGGATGCGAACACCGGGGAGCTGTTTTTT.

V and J are TRBV7-3 and TRBJ2-1, with TRBD2 identical over 12 bases. Unmatched junction bases numbered 3, after V lost 5 bases and J lost 4 bases. Germline CDR1 reads SGHTA; CDR2 reads FQGTGA. The CDR3 has 15 residues. The CDR3: CASSRTSGVYNEQFF. The CDR3 region has the DNA TGTGCCAGCAGCCGGACTAGCGGGGTTTACAATGAGCAGTTCTTC.

The rearrangement uses TRBV7-9 and TRBJ2-7, with D maybe TRBD1 (6 bases). V was cut by 5 bases and J by 0 bases, with 11 bases left in between. The CDR3 covers 14 residues. Germline lookup yields CDR1 SEHNR and CDR2 FQNEAQ (reference sequence). Written as DNA, the CDR3 is TGTGCCAGCAGCGGGGACAAGCACTCCTACGAGCAGTACTTC. Its translation: CASSGDKHSYEQYF.

V gene TRBV11-2 combines with J gene TRBJ2-2, with D unresolved. This CDR3 region has 15 residues. The germline V gene encodes CDR1 SGHAT and CDR2 FQNNGV. V dropped 0 bases and J dropped 6 bases, with 11 bases sitting between them. The DNA of the CDR3 is TGTGCCAGCAGCTTAGATCCGCTCAGCGCCGGGGAGCTGTTTTTT. Amino acid sequence: CASSLDPLSAGELFF.

This chain uses TRBV29-1 with TRBJ1-1; D is possibly TRBD1 (5 bases). Germline loops: CDR1 SQVTM, CDR2 ANQGSEA. CDR3 length: 12 residues. Trimming removed 7 bases from V and 2 bases from J, with 11 bases in between. Here the CDR3 reads CSAYRSNTEAFF. CDR3 bases: TGCAGCGCCTACAGGAGCAACACTGAAGCTTTCTTT.

The chain couples TRBV4-3 to TRBJ2-1, with D possibly TRBD1 on 6 matching bases. Trimming cost V 0 bases and J 4 bases, with 13 bases left between them. The CDR3 totals 16 residues. From germline, CDR1 is LGHNA and CDR2 YSLEER. The DNA for the CDR3 is TGCGCCAGCAGCCAAGAAGGGGGACGGATTTACAATGAGCAGTTCTTC. Residues: CASSQEGGRIYNEQFF.

The chain employs TRBV2 and TRBJ1-2; a possible D gene is TRBD1 (5 bases). Germline V gene lookup returns CDR1 SNHLY and CDR2 FYNNEI. Trimming removed 8 bases at V and 1 base at J, with 8 bases between. CDR3 length equals 12 residues. CDR3 nucleotides: TGTGCCAGCCTCAGGGATAACTATGGCTACACCTTC. Translating gives CASLRDNYGYTF.

The rearrangement links TRBV7-6 to TRBJ1-1, with a weak D call TRBD1 (6 bases). The CDR3 consists of 15 residues. V lost 5 bases to trimming and J lost 1 base, with 14 bases between them. CDR1 and CDR2 (germline): SGHVS, FNYEAQ. The CDR3 region has the DNA TGTGCCAGCAGCCCCTCTATGGGACAGAACACTGAAGCTTTCTTT. It is translated as CASSPSMGQNTEAFF.

This clone was detected once. The chain's CDR3 is CASNLDRGLSYNEQFF. The DNA for the CDR3 is TGTGCCAGCAACCTGGACAGGGGCCTATCCTACAATGAGCAGTTCTTC. This chain uses TRBV2 with TRBJ2-1; 9 positions match TRBD1. CDR3 length equals 16 residues. The germline gives CDR1 SNHLY, CDR2 FYNNEI. Losses at the gene ends were 7 bases for V and 1 base for J; bases not matched to a gene: 8.